The table lists the clone carrying this TCR beta chain with a few counts. What it recognizes is unknown. The data derive from a study of cytomegalovirus exposure and HLA in healthy donors. Study-wide background: It was reported in a later analysis that the same platform had been used for the approximately 110 validation repertoires as for the approximately 700 first-cohort repertoires.

Study-level points and caveats: With high specificity and sensitivity, the classifier reportedly diagnosed cytomegalovirus status. As confirmed in vitro, a few CMV-associated chains were specific for CMV antigens.

Repertoires were generated with immunoSEQ multiplex PCR, while TCRdb's copy carries only in-frame clones and drops some. This sample has tens of thousands of clones, with around 94% found just once. The CDR3 runs to 15 residues. V dropped 6 bases and J dropped 6; count of bases not matched to a gene: 7. Per germline, CDR1 MDHEN and CDR2 SYDVKM. Sequencing used PBMCs. The chain has TRBV28 and TRBJ2-1; 11 bases match TRBD2. The receptor comes from a woman under 30 in good health and CMV-seropositive. The CDR3 spells CASRQTSGSVNEQFF. As DNA, the CDR3 is TGTGCCAGCAGGCAAACTAGCGGGAGTGTCAATGAGCAGTTCTTC.